This T cell receptor (beta chain) was identified in a study of T-cell memory formation after mild COVID-19. Via MiXCR, TCRdb re-called the 5' RACE reads, giving one row per CDR3 protein. The sample holds around 470,000 distinct CDR3 sequences, around 18% seen once. CDR1 and CDR2 from the germline V gene are SGHRS and YFSETQ. The V and J ends lost 4 bases and 0 bases respectively, with 13 bases between them. This CDR3 is 16 amino acids long. The receptor was derived from an adult woman who had mild COVID-19 (a few samples of this study predate the infection). Cell type and time point are not known. Sequencing was performed on PBMCs or a T cell subset sorted from them (not recorded which). The rearrangement uses TRBV5-1 and TRBJ1-4, with D uncertain. CDR3 in DNA: TGCGCCAGCAGCGTCGGGCAGCTTGCAACTAATGAAAAACTGTTTTTT. Its translation: CASSVGQLATNEKLFF.